The next 5 T cell receptor beta chains were all read from a single sample in a study of OX40 agonist ivuxolimab in advanced cancers. The data were produced by immunoSEQ multiplex PCR, yet TCRdb's version contains in-frame clones alone and is incomplete. The repertoire holds roughly 68,000 clones, with around 83% as singletons. The sequenced sample was CD4+ or CD8+ T cells sorted from blood, obtained in a trial of the OX40 agonist ivuxolimab. These receptors originate from an adult with an advanced solid tumor such as melanoma, head and neck, liver or kidney cancer.

The chain recombines TRBV18 with TRBJ2-4; 7 positions match TRBD2. This CDR3 is 15 amino acids long. Germline V gene sequence: CDR1 KGHSH, CDR2 LQKENI. V lost 2 bases to trimming and J lost 0 bases; unmatched junction nucleotides: 1. As DNA, the CDR3 is TGTGCCAGCTCACCAATAGCGGGAGCCAAAAACATTCAGTACTTC. Translated: CASSPIAGAKNIQYF. Complete variable domain (other parts from reference TRBV18 and TRBJ2-4): NAGVMQNPRHLVRRRGQEARLRCSPMKGHSHVYWYRQLPEEGLKFMVYLQKENIIDESGMPKERFSAEFPKEGPSILRIQQVVRGDSAAYFCASSPIAGAKNIQYFGAGTRLSVL.

This chain connects TRBV7-6 to TRBJ2-2, with 12 bases matching TRBD2. The CDR3 spans 16 residues. The V gene end was trimmed by 3 bases and the J gene end by 8 bases; junction bases not matched to a gene: 7. The germline CDR1 and CDR2 sequences are SGHVS and FNYEAQ. The CDR3 here is CASSLSPLAGGGELFF. The CDR3 DNA sequence: TGTGCCAGCAGCTTGAGTCCACTAGCGGGAGGTGGGGAGCTGTTTTTT. The full variable domain, its missing parts supplied by reference TRBV7-6 and TRBJ2-2, is GAGVSQSPRYKVTKRGQDVALRCDPISGHVSLYWYRQALGQGPEFLTYFNYEAQQDKSGLPNDRFSAERPEGSISTLTIQRTEQRDSAMYRCASSLSPLAGGGELFFGEGSRLTVL.

The rearrangement joins TRBV28 to TRBJ2-7; 7 bases map to TRBD1. The CDR3 length is 13 residues. V was pared by 4 bases and J by 6 bases, with 6 bases of the junction left unmatched. The germline CDR1 and CDR2 sequences are MDHEN and SYDVKM. For the CDR3, the DNA is TGTGCCAGCAGTTGGGACAGTAACGGCGAGCAGTACTTC. Protein: CASSWDSNGEQYF. Based on the CDR3 plus reference TRBV28 and TRBJ2-7, the full variable domain is DVKVTQSSRYLVKRTGEKVFLECVQDMDHENMFWYRQDPGLGLRLIYFSYDVKMKEKGDIPEGYSVSREKKERFSLILESASTNQTSMYLCASSWDSNGEQYFGPGTRLTVT.

The V call is TRBV28, the J call TRBJ2-1; 7 bases align to TRBD2. With V trimmed by 8 bases and J by 8 bases, 9 bases remained unmatched. This CDR3 spans 13 amino acids. CDR1 and CDR2 (germline): MDHEN, SYDVKM. The CDR3 region has the DNA TGTGCCAGCCGCCACCCGACTAGCTATGAGCAGTTCTTC. It codes for CASRHPTSYEQFF.

The chain is built from TRBV7-2 and TRBJ2-7; D tentatively reads TRBD1 or TRBD2 (5 bases each). Germline CDR1 and CDR2: SGHTA and FQGNSA. This CDR3 is built from 14 residues. The V gene lost 5 bases and the J gene lost 4 bases, with 15 bases spanning the gap. Here the CDR3 DNA reads TGTGCCAGCAGCCCCGCAGGGACCTTATACGAGCAGTACTTC. This codes for CASSPAGTLYEQYF.